Below are 9 T cell receptor beta chains sequenced from a single sample in a study of spatial heterogeneity in lung cancer. TCRdb used MiXCR to reprocess the 5' RACE reads, holding one entry per CDR3 protein. The sample has roughly 39,000 distinct CDR3 sequences; around 7.2% are singletons. Time point described: sample taken at primary tumor resection. The sequencing here drew on PBMCs, taken at surgery. These receptors came from a male donor with early-stage non-small cell lung cancer.

The chain has TRBV7-2 and TRBJ1-4, with D tentatively TRBD1 (5 bases). The CDR3 consists of 15 residues. The V gene's germline CDR1 is SGHTA and CDR2 FQGNSA. The V and J ends lost 1 base and 4 bases respectively, with 10 bases between them. The CDR3 nucleotides are TGTGCCAGCAGCTTAGTAGGGACCCTTAATGAAAAACTGTTTTTT. Amino acid sequence: CASSLVGTLNEKLFF.

This sequence joins TRBV20-1 and TRBJ1-3, with D possibly matching TRBD1 (6 bases). This CDR3 is built from 14 residues. V was cut by 6 bases and J by 2 bases, with 14 bases left in between. Germline V gives CDR1 DFQATT, CDR2 SNEGSKA (reference sequence). In DNA form, the CDR3 reads TGCAGTGCCACCGGGGGGGGGCCTGGAAACACCATATATTTT. Protein sequence: CSATGGGPGNTIYF.

This clonotype was picked up many times. This chain uses TRBV3-1 with TRBJ1-3; D not resolved. Germline V gene data show CDR1 as LGHDT and CDR2 as YNNKEL (reference sequence). V was clipped by 2 bases and J by 0 bases, with 5 bases between them. This CDR3 comprises 14 residues. CDR3 in DNA: TGTGCCAGCAGCCAAACATACTCTGGAAACACCATATATTTT. Protein product: CASSQTYSGNTIYF.

V gene TRBV24-1 combines with J gene TRBJ2-3; D uncertain. Germline V gene sequence: CDR1 KGHDR, CDR2 SFDVKD. V dropped 4 bases and J dropped 4 bases, with 14 bases sitting between them. This CDR3 contains 15 residues. CDR3 nucleotides: TGTGCCACCAGTGACAGACATCCGGGCCCAGATACGCAGTATTTT. Encoded protein: CATSDRHPGPDTQYF.

In this sample, this clonotype turned up many times. The chain recombines TRBV4-3 with TRBJ2-6; the D is unclear. The length of the CDR3 is 17 residues. V lost 0 bases to trimming and J lost 2 bases, with 11 bases between them. Germline values: CDR1 LGHNA, CDR2 YSLEER. CDR3 bases: TGCGCCAGCAGCCAAGATTGGCAAAGGGCTGGGGCCAACGTCCTGACTTTC. Protein: CASSQDWQRAGANVLTF.

A few counts support this clonotype. V usage is TRBV20-1 and J usage is TRBJ1-1; TRBD1 matches at 7 bases. V was pared by 5 bases and J by 1 base, with 4 bases of the junction left unmatched. The CDR3 extends over 13 amino acids. CDR1 is DFQATT, CDR2 SNEGSKA, per germline (reference sequence). The chain's CDR3 is CSARRTGNTEAFF. CDR3 in DNA: TGCAGTGCTCGGAGGACAGGGAACACTGAAGCTTTCTTT.

This clonotype was observed at least ten times. The genes are TRBV27 and TRBJ2-3; possible D gene TRBD2, 5 bases. The CDR3 sequence is 14 residues long. CDR1 and CDR2 (germline): MNHEY, SMNVEV (reference sequence). V was pared by 6 bases and J by 3 bases, with 13 bases between. The CDR3 loop reads CASSPLGETDTQYF. The CDR3 DNA follows: TGTGCCAGCAGCCCCCTCGGGGAAACAGATACGCAGTATTTT.

This clonotype showed up many times. This chain joins TRBV3-1 and TRBJ2-2; unclear D gene. In germline, CDR1 is LGHDT, CDR2 YNNKEL (reference sequence). Trimming shortened V by 3 bases and J by 6 bases, and 11 bases separated the two germline ends. The CDR3 totals 14 residues. CDR3 sequence reads: CASSHPERSGELFF. CDR3 sequence (DNA): TGTGCCAGCAGCCATCCTGAGAGATCCGGGGAGCTGTTTTTT.

The gene calls are TRBV5-1 and TRBJ1-6; D uncertain. Germline V CDR1 and CDR2: SGHRS, YFSETQ. The CDR3 runs 16 residues. Between the trimmed V and J ends, which lost 2 bases and 0 bases, there was a span of 9 bases. CDR3 bases: TGCGCCAGCAGCTTCAGTAGGGACTCCTATAATTCACCCCTCCACTTT. Its translation: CASSFSRDSYNSPLHF.